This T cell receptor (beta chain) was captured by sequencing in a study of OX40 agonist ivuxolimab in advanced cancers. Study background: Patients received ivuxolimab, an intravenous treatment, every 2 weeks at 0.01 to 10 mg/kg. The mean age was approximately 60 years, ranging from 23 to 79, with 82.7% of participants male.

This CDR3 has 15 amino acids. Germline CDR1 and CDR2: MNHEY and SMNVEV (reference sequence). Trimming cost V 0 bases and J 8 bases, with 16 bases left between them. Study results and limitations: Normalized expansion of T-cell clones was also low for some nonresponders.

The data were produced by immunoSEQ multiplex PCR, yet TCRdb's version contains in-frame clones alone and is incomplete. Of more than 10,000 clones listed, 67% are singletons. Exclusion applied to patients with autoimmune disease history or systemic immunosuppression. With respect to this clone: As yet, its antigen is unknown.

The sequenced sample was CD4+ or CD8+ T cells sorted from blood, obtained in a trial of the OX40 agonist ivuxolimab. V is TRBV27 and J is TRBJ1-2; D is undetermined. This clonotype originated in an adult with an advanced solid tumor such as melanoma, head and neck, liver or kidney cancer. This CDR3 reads CASSLSPGSVMGYTF. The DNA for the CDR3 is TGTGCCAGCAGTTTATCCCCGGGCAGTGTGATGGGCTACACCTTC.